These 21 T cell receptor beta chains originate from one sample sequenced in a study of cytomegalovirus exposure and HLA in healthy donors. Vbeta (60) and Jbeta (13) primers were used in the PCR. This table comes from immunoSEQ multiplex PCR, and its TCRdb copy is limited to in-frame clones, with some not included. The table has more than 85,000 clones, approximately 70% seen once. Specimen: PBMCs. These receptors originate from a woman aged 70 to 79 in good health and CMV-seropositive.

This clone came up a few times. The gene calls are TRBV7-2 and TRBJ1-5; no clear D. V lost 7 bases to trimming and J lost 4 bases, with 8 bases between them. The CDR3 contains 12 residues. Germline V gene lookup returns CDR1 SGHTA and CDR2 FQGNSA. The CDR3 bases are TGTGCCAGCACCCTAGGAAATCAGCCCCAGCATTTT. Encoded protein: CASTLGNQPQHF.

This clone has more than one count but fewer than ten. The rearrangement links TRBV10-3 to TRBJ1-1; TRBD1 matches 7 bases. The CDR3 loop spans 14 amino acids. V shed 3 bases, J shed 3 bases, and the junction held 4 bases outside the gene matches. Germline lookup yields CDR1 ENHRY and CDR2 SYGVKD. The CDR3 sequence is CAISEGGSYTEAFF. The DNA of the CDR3 is TGTGCCATCAGTGAAGGGGGCTCGTACACTGAAGCTTTCTTT.

This clone was seen a handful of times. The chain recombines TRBV6-5 with TRBJ1-4, with TRBD1 identical over 8 bases. V trimming: 7 bases; J trimming: 7 bases; junction bases outside the gene matches: 11. The germline gives CDR1 MNHEY, CDR2 SVGAGI. The CDR3 contains 15 residues. CDR3 region: CASTHLTDRAEKLFF. The CDR3 bases are TGTGCCAGCACCCACCTAACGGACAGGGCTGAAAAACTGTTTTTT.

This clone was recorded only once. The genes are TRBV2 and TRBJ1-1, with D perhaps TRBD1 (5 bases). CDR3 length: 14 amino acids. Germline lookup yields CDR1 SNHLY and CDR2 FYNNEI. The V gene lost 6 bases and the J gene lost 0 bases, with 11 bases spanning the gap. Written as DNA, the CDR3 is TGTGCCAGCAGCCTCGGACACCTGAACACTGAAGCTTTCTTT. This codes for CASSLGHLNTEAFF.

This clone was counted a few times. This chain uses TRBV6-5 with TRBJ2-7, with 8 bases aligning to TRBD1. The V segment lost 2 bases and the J segment 2 bases; nucleotides outside the gene matches: 8. Germline CDR1 MNHEY, CDR2 SVGAGI. This CDR3 is 16 amino acids long. The CDR3 bases are TGTGCCAGCAGTTACGGCCCGATGGGACAGGCCTACGAGCAGTACTTC. It codes for CASSYGPMGQAYEQYF.

This clone was observed a few times. The gene calls are TRBV10-1 and TRBJ2-1; D is perhaps TRBD2 (6 bases). This CDR3 spans 19 amino acids. In germline, CDR1 is WNHNN, CDR2 SYGVQD (reference sequence). The V gene lost 2 bases and the J gene lost 2 bases, with 22 bases spanning the gap. The CDR3 bases are TGCGCCAGCAGTGAGGGTATCAAGGCGGGGACTCTTACCTACAATGAGCAGTTCTTC. Its translation is CASSEGIKAGTLTYNEQFF.

The gene calls are TRBV4-1 and TRBJ1-5; D gene uncertain. Germline assignment: CDR1 MGHRA and CDR2 YSYEKL. The CDR3 sequence is 17 residues long. V lost 0 bases to trimming and J lost 2 bases, with 14 bases between them. As DNA, the CDR3 is TGCGCCAGCAGCCAAGAAAGGTTGATGGGAGGCAATCAGCCCCAGCATTTT. Translating it yields CASSQERLMGGNQPQHF.

This clone has more than one count but fewer than ten. The rearrangement uses TRBV14 and TRBJ1-2; TRBD1 matches 7 bases. Germline V gives CDR1 SGHDN, CDR2 FVKESK. The CDR3 length is 13 residues. Losses at the gene ends were 4 bases for V and 4 bases for J; bases not matched to a gene: 3. In DNA form, the CDR3 reads TGTGCCAGCAGCCGTGGGACAGCCTATGGCTACACCTTC. It yields the protein CASSRGTAYGYTF.

In the case of this clone: At one end, the junction sequence differs from germline, possibly due to a read error. The chain joins TRBV4-3 to TRBJ1-1; maybe TRBD1 (6 bases). CDR1 and CDR2 (germline): LGHNA, YSLEER. This CDR3 spans 14 amino acids. CDR3 in amino acids: CASSQDRGNAEAFF. In nucleotides, the CDR3 is TGCGCCAGCAGCCAAGATAGGGGGAACGCTGAAGCTTTCTTT.

This clone was picked up a small number of times. The rearrangement uses TRBV28 and TRBJ1-1; TRBD1 agrees at 9 bases. CDR3 length: 13 residues. The V segment lost 5 bases and the J segment 4 bases; nucleotides outside the gene matches: 2. Germline CDR1 is MDHEN and CDR2 is SYDVKM. The CDR3 DNA sequence: TGTGCCAGCAGTCGGGACAGGGTCACTGAAGCTTTCTTT. This encodes CASSRDRVTEAFF. The full variable domain, its missing parts supplied by reference TRBV28 and TRBJ1-1, is DVKVTQSSRYLVKRTGEKVFLECVQDMDHENMFWYRQDPGLGLRLIYFSYDVKMKEKGDIPEGYSVSREKKERFSLILESASTNQTSMYLCASSRDRVTEAFFGQGTRLTVV.

The table lists this clone with a few counts. The CDR3 spells CASSVVGGTGELFF. The DNA for the CDR3 is TGTGCCAGCAGCGTAGTCGGGGGCACCGGGGAGCTGTTTTTT. V gene TRBV9 combines with J gene TRBJ2-2; weak D call: TRBD2 (6 bases). Looked up from germline, CDR1 is SGDLS and CDR2 is YYNGEE. Trimming cost V 0 bases and J 4 bases, with 7 bases left between them. This CDR3 has 14 residues.

This clone was seen a handful of times. The same CDR3 also results from other DNA sequences found in this sample. The rearrangement uses TRBV10-1 and TRBJ1-6; unclear D gene. This CDR3 is built from 14 residues. V shed 10 bases and J shed 1 base, with 11 bases lying between them. Germline CDR1 and CDR2: WNHNN and SYGVQD (reference sequence). The CDR3 DNA follows: TGCGCCAAGATAAGAGGGTCCTATAATTCACCCCTCCACTTT. Residues: CAKIRGSYNSPLHF.

The chain is built from TRBV4-3 and TRBJ2-3, with D perhaps TRBD1 (6 bases). Trimming removed 1 base from V and 4 bases from J, with 15 bases in between. The CDR3 sequence is 16 residues long. Germline CDR1 is LGHNA and CDR2 is YSLEER. DNA of the CDR3: TGCGCCAGCAGCCAAGCGACAGGCCAGGGCCCAGATACGCAGTATTTT. It yields the protein CASSQATGQGPDTQYF.

The sample holds a few counts of this clone. The J gene is TRBJ1-6, the V gene TRBV5-6; D possibly corresponds to TRBD1 (6 bases). The germline V gene encodes CDR1 SGHDT and CDR2 YYEEEE. V lost 0 bases and J 10 bases, leaving 17 bases between the germline ends. This CDR3 is built from 16 residues. CDR3: CASSLGTGGTGSPLHF. The CDR3 bases are TGTGCCAGCAGCTTGGGGACGGGGGGCACAGGGTCACCCCTCCACTTT.

This chain uses TRBV9 with TRBJ2-5, with D possibly matching TRBD1 (6 bases). The CDR3 covers 14 residues. The germline V and J ends were trimmed by 1 base and 2 bases, with 9 bases remaining between them. CDR1 SGDLS and CDR2 YYNGEE come from the germline V gene. The CDR3 region has the DNA TGTGCCAGCAGCGTATCAGGGGTACAAGAGACCCAGTACTTC. The encoded protein is CASSVSGVQETQYF. The full variable domain, with the rest looked up from reference TRBV9 and TRBJ2-5, is DSGVTQTPKHLITATGQRVTLRCSPRSGDLSVYWYQQSLDQGLQFLIQYYNGEERAKGNILERFSAQQFPDLHSELNLSSLELGDSALYFCASSVSGVQETQYFGPGTRLLVL.

V and J are TRBV5-1 and TRBJ2-6; 9 nucleotides line up with TRBD1. The CDR3 contains 17 residues. V lost 6 bases and J lost 2; bases outside the gene matches: 9. Per the germline V gene, CDR1 is SGHRS and CDR2 is YFSETQ. The CDR3 nucleotides read TGCGCCAGCACCCCAAGCCGGGACAGGGCTGGGGCCAACGTCCTGACTTTC. Translation: CASTPSRDRAGANVLTF.

This clone was picked up one time. The chain joins TRBV18 to TRBJ1-1; D may be TRBD1 (5 bases). CDR3 size: 13 residues. Trimming removed 2 bases from V and 4 bases from J, with 8 bases in between. Germline V lookup: CDR1 KGHSH, CDR2 LQKENI. The CDR3, as DNA: TGTGCCAGCTCACCAGGGGGGACCACTGAAGCTTTCTTT. Its protein is CASSPGGTTEAFF.

This chain links TRBV7-9 with TRBJ1-4; a possible D gene is TRBD1 (5 bases). V was clipped by 0 bases and J by 3 bases, with 8 bases between them. Looked up from germline, CDR1 is SEHNR and CDR2 is FQNEAQ (reference sequence). The length of the CDR3 is 15 residues. CDR3 sequence: CASSLAGGSNEKLFF. The CDR3 region has the DNA TGTGCCAGCAGCTTAGCGGGGGGATCTAATGAAAAACTGTTTTTT.

The V and J genes are TRBV7-2 and TRBJ1-2, with 8 nucleotides matching TRBD1. Germline CDR1 reads SGHTA; CDR2 reads FQGNSA. V lost 4 bases and J lost 8; bases outside the gene matches: 9. The CDR3 covers 14 residues. The CDR3 sequence: CASSWGDRGGGYTF. CDR3 nucleotide sequence: TGTGCCAGCAGCTGGGGCGACAGGGGAGGCGGCTACACCTTC.

Only a few counts were recorded for this clone. V gene TRBV6-5 combines with J gene TRBJ1-1; 7 positions agree with TRBD1. This CDR3 contains 13 residues. Trimming cost V 2 bases and J 8 bases; bases outside gene matches: 5. The germline V gene encodes CDR1 MNHEY and CDR2 SVGAGI. The CDR3 sequence: CASSYVGGSEAFF. In nucleotides, the CDR3 is TGTGCCAGCAGTTACGTAGGGGGCAGCGAAGCTTTCTTT.

The chain employs TRBV6-5 and TRBJ2-7; D call uncertain. Trimming removed 6 bases from V and 9 bases from J, with 15 bases in between. CDR1 MNHEY and CDR2 SVGAGI come from the germline V gene. This CDR3 spans 12 amino acids. CDR3 loop: CASSQSGGRQYF. The CDR3 coding sequence is TGTGCCAGCAGCCAATCGGGTGGCCGGCAGTACTTC.